This T cell receptor (beta chain) derives from a study of T cell changes during pregnancy in multiple sclerosis (dated by TCRdb to about 2019). With regard to the full study: The study examined how the T cell repertoire changed over the course of pregnancy in women with multiple sclerosis.

Points on this clone: The antigen this receptor binds is unknown. No quality values exist for individual bases; no much larger clone is one base distant.

CDR1 is given as MNHEY and CDR2 as SMNVEV, both from the germline V gene (reference sequence). From the cysteine through the phenylalanine, the CDR3 covers 17 amino acids. Left in the record is the CDR3 DNA by itself, 51 bases read in frame from the first base. Clipping removes 5 bases from V and 2 bases from J, with 8 as the unmatched junction base count. The library was obtained by the immunoSEQ multiplex PCR assay. TCRdb holds this immuneACCESS table with in-frame rearrangements only. Some clones are missing; in checked studies, unresolved V genes explain under half, and the rest has no known cause. Here the sample has under 50,000 clones; 94% occur a single time. The ten largest clonotypes hold about 0.34% of the sample.

The sequences come from CD4+ T cells from peripheral blood mononuclear cells, collected after pregnancy. The receptor was derived from a female donor with multiple sclerosis, enrolled in a pregnancy study. The chain was built from TRBV27 and TRBJ2-7; TRBD2 matches 14 bases in the middle. For the CDR3, the sequence is CASSRLAGGSRTYEQYF. At the DNA level, the sequence is TGTGCCAGCAGTCGACTAGCGGGGGGGTCCCGTACCTACGAGCAGTACTTC.